This entry lists 11 T cell receptor beta chains sequenced from one sample in a study of CD8 T cells in cerebrospinal fluid in Alzheimer's disease. Using the 10x single-cell sequencing reads, TCRdb records one entry per CDR3 protein without DNA. Its clone listing holds about 1,400 distinct CDR3 sequences. Sequencing was done on a sample of cerebrospinal fluid. These TCRs come from a human donor with mild cognitive impairment.

This clonotype is deemed medium-sized by its frequency. This chain uses TRBV7-6 with TRBJ2-3; the D call of TRBD2 rests on TCRdb alone, since no DNA is present to check it. Germline V gene sequence: CDR1 SGHVS, CDR2 FNYEAQ. The CDR3 covers 16 residues. The CDR3 loop is CASSLVAASSTDTQYF.

Its frequency marks this clonotype as large (0.1 to 1%). The chain links TRBV7-2 to TRBJ1-4; TCRdb proposes TRBD1, but this gene call is untestable without DNA. The length of the CDR3 is 17 residues. Germline-derived CDR1 and CDR2 are SGHTA and FQGNSA. The CDR3 loop is CASSLGPPGGFGEKLFF.

Measured by frequency, this clonotype is large. This chain links TRBV3-1 with TRBJ2-4. The V gene's germline CDR1 is LGHDT and CDR2 YNNKEL (reference sequence). The CDR3 length is 16 residues. CDR3 region: CASSLLDRKNKNIQYF.

This clonotype is labeled large based on frequency. The chain joins TRBV7-2 to TRBJ1-2. The length of the CDR3 is 12 residues. The germline V gene encodes CDR1 SGHTA and CDR2 FQGNSA. This chain's CDR3 is CASSPVRGGYTF.

Frequency places this clonotype as medium-sized. CDR3 residues: CASSLGPDLGYNEQFF. The chain uses TRBV11-3 and TRBJ2-1. Germline-derived CDR1 and CDR2 are SGHNT and YENEEA. The CDR3 is made up of 16 amino acids.

This clonotype registers medium-sized by frequency. This rearrangement joins TRBV5-1 to TRBJ1-1. CDR1 and CDR2 (germline): SGHRS, YFSETQ. This CDR3 comprises 12 residues. This chain's CDR3 is CASRYGNTEAFF.

This clonotype is labeled medium-sized based on frequency. The chain links TRBV6-1 to TRBJ1-6. The CDR3 contains 15 residues. The germline V gene encodes CDR1 MNHNS and CDR2 SASEGT. This CDR3 reads CASSEFRPSISPLHF.

This clonotype is labeled medium-sized based on frequency. The chain joins TRBV19 to TRBJ2-7. This CDR3 is built from 13 residues. Per germline, CDR1 LNHDA and CDR2 SQIVND (reference sequence). This CDR3 reads CASSSQTRYEQYF.

This clonotype shows up as medium-sized by frequency. The gene calls are TRBV24-1 and TRBJ2-3; TCRdb selects TRBD1, and the lack of DNA leaves this call unchecked. This CDR3 is 15 amino acids long. CDR1 and CDR2 from the germline V gene are KGHDR and SFDVKD. The CDR3 reads CATSDVGGNTDTQYF.

In terms of frequency, this clonotype is medium-sized. The J gene is TRBJ1-1, the V gene TRBV7-2; TCRdb's assignment of TRBD1 cannot be checked, as there is no DNA. The CDR3 has 13 amino acids. Germline CDR1 SGHTA, CDR2 FQGNSA. The CDR3 sequence is CASSLRGGTEAFF.

This clonotype is large by frequency. The CDR3 protein is CASRKLMTGLNEQFF. The chain is built from TRBV6-2 or TRBV6-3 and TRBJ2-1; absent DNA, TCRdb's TRBD1 call cannot be checked. The CDR3 totals 15 residues. In germline, CDR1 is MNHEY, CDR2 SVGEGT.